This is a list of T cell receptor beta chains from one sample in a study of cytomegalovirus exposure and HLA in healthy donors. Produced via immunoSEQ multiplex PCR; TCRdb's table is partial and in-frame only. The repertoire includes roughly 160,000 clones, more than 70% of them detected once, and about 0.39% sits in the top ten. Specimen: PBMCs. These TCRs come from a boy between 2 and 10 years old in good health and CMV-seronegative. Both conserved end residues are part of each CDR3. D genes are given only for firm matches.

V	D	CDR3
TRBV6-1	NA	CASSEGRGRRRTDTQYF
TRBV10-2	TRBD1	CASRTGGRDTEAFF
TRBV5-1	NA	CASSLEGQYGYTF
TRBV5-6	TRBD1	CASSLWTGMNTEAFF
TRBV29-1	NA	CSGGSANYEQYF
TRBV7-9	NA	CASSPPRGNQETQYF
TRBV7-9	TRBD1	CASSNGQGSTEAFF
TRBV5-1	TRBD1	CASSSPGQGSDEQFF
TRBV30	NA	CAWSPGSRAGYTF
TRBV7-8	NA	CASSSARQNQPQHF
TRBV28	NA	CASSLRGLYEQYF
TRBV19	NA	CASMAYRGNTEAFF
TRBV7-6	NA	CASSLETGNYGYTF
TRBV28	TRBD2	CASGATGGVLYEQYF
TRBV7-6	NA	CASSLRGLFGYTF
TRBV6-1	NA	CASRRQGALSPLHF
TRBV27	TRBD1	CASSKPVGQGPYEQYF
TRBV19	NA	CASSTSFPSPVSDTQYF
TRBV27	TRBD1	CASSPLVRAGQAKRNEKLFF
TRBV19	NA	CASSRWESSYNEQFF
TRBV18	NA	CASSPNLGETQYF
TRBV23-1	TRBD1	CASSQPTGGLVLGEKLFF
TRBV7-9	NA	CASSLAPRSSSDEQFF
TRBV19	NA	CASHWGRNTEAFF
TRBV6-6	TRBD2	CASSPSSGRGEQYF
TRBV2	NA	CASSEQGTYEQYF
TRBV19	NA	CASSIYRAEAFF
TRBV4-1	NA	CASSQRGADKNPYNEQFF
TRBV5-1	TRBD2	CASASGTSGYNEQFF
TRBV6-1	NA	CASTLQGWDGYTF
TRBV19	TRBD1	CASSMRGQGRDPNEKLFF
TRBV6-1	NA	CASSEGGGQPRHF
TRBV7-2	TRBD2	CASSPGLAGGPDTQYF
TRBV5-6	NA	CASSFNLGSYEQYF
TRBV6-4	TRBD1	CASSLGQYNEQFF
TRBV18	TRBD1	CASSPPTGQGTYNEQFF
TRBV28	TRBD1	CASRTGTGRIYNEQFF
TRBV20-1	NA	CSARGLETQYF
TRBV29-1	NA	CSYSGGPSYEQYF
TRBV18	TRBD1	CASSFGTGSDGYTF
TRBV14	TRBD2	CASSQGLADQETQYF
TRBV30	NA	CAWSTRGSSLFF
TRBV27	TRBD1	CASSPRTGGGYGYTF
TRBV28	TRBD1	CASRPYGTGTFNQPQHF